The present entry profiles one TCR beta chain with its context. The data originate from a study of shared clonotypes between healthy human individuals. This CDR3 is 14 amino acids long. Per germline, CDR1 MDHEN and CDR2 SYDVKM. V shed 2 bases, J shed 5 bases, and the junction held 3 bases outside the gene matches. An even split of each subset's genomic DNA across several immunoSEQ plates was performed. Assay used: immunoSEQ multiplex PCR; TCRdb lists only in-frame clones, some missing. The table lists approximately 620,000 clones, 97% of them singletons. This TCR derives from a woman in her twenties or thirties in good health. Sequenced material: naive CD4+ T cells sorted from blood. Subset here: CD45RA+ positively selected. The chain employs TRBV28 and TRBJ2-1; 7 bases match TRBD2. CDR3 residues: CASSLTGGDNEQFF. The CDR3 bases are TGTGCCAGCAGTTTAACGGGAGGAGACAATGAGCAGTTCTTC.